What follows are 27 T cell receptor beta chains derived from one specimen sequenced in a study of tissue T cells after allogeneic stem cell transplantation. Generated by immunoSEQ multiplex PCR, the TCRdb table keeps only in-frame clones and is missing some. The table lists 20,000 to 30,000 clones, 91% of them singletons. The sample here was blood, taken before transplantation. The source of these receptors is a male donor older than 55 who later had graft-versus-host disease after an allogeneic stem cell transplant.

The V call is TRBV7-9, the J call TRBJ1-4; a weak D match, TRBD1 (5 bases). Per the germline V gene, CDR1 is SEHNR and CDR2 is FQNEAQ (reference sequence). V gave up 5 bases and J gave up 8 bases, with 21 bases separating them. The CDR3 has 16 amino acids. This chain's CDR3 is CASSASRDPPGEKLFF. The CDR3 nucleotides read TGTGCCAGCAGCGCATCCCGGGACCCCCCTGGGGAAAAACTGTTTTTT. Complete variable domain (other parts from reference TRBV7-9 and TRBJ1-4): DTGVSQNPRHKITKRGQNVTFRCDPISEHNRLYWYRQTLGQGPEFLTYFQNEAQLEKSRLLSDRFSAERPKGSFSTLEIQRTEQGDSAMYLCASSASRDPPGEKLFFGSGTQLSVL.

The chain recombines TRBV6-6 with TRBJ2-3; 10 positions match TRBD2. The J segment lost 1 base and the V segment lost 11 bases, leaving 12 bases of the junction unmatched. There are 16 residues in the CDR3. From germline, CDR1 is MNHNY and CDR2 SVGAGI (reference sequence). In DNA, the CDR3 is TGTGCCTCCCGACGGGTCCTAGCGGGGGGCACAGATACGCAGTATTTT. This translates into CASRRVLAGGTDTQYF.

The chain has TRBV19 and TRBJ2-7; 14 nucleotides line up with TRBD2. Trimming cost V 5 bases and J 4 bases; bases outside gene matches: 10. CDR3 length: 17 residues. Germline-derived CDR1 and CDR2 are LNHDA and SQIVND (reference sequence). In DNA form, the CDR3 reads TGTGCCAGTAGTCCGAGACTAGCGGGAGGGCCCTCGTACGAGCAGTACTTC. This gives the protein CASSPRLAGGPSYEQYF.

This chain links TRBV5-1 with TRBJ2-2; maybe TRBD2 (6 bases). This CDR3 region has 15 residues. V dropped 4 bases and J dropped 6 bases, with 16 bases sitting between them. Germline-derived CDR1 and CDR2 are SGHRS and YFSETQ. CDR3 DNA: TGCGCCAGCAGCGACGGGACTTTCGACTCCGGGGAGCTGTTTTTT. Amino acids: CASSDGTFDSGELFF.

The J gene is TRBJ1-1, the V gene TRBV6-5; D uncertain. This CDR3 comprises 11 residues. Trimming cost V 10 bases and J 4 bases, with 10 bases left between them. Germline V gives CDR1 MNHEY, CDR2 SVGAGI. DNA of the CDR3: TGTGCCATATGGGCGAGCACTGAAGCTTTCTTT. Encoded protein: CAIWASTEAFF.

This chain links TRBV4-3 with TRBJ2-7; TRBD1 agrees at 8 bases. The trim removed 5 bases at V and 2 bases at J, leaving 2 bases unmatched. CDR3 size: 13 residues. The germline gives CDR1 LGHNA, CDR2 YSLEER. The CDR3 DNA reads TGCGCCAGCAGCAGGGACAGGCCCTACGAGCAGTACTTC. This codes for CASSRDRPYEQYF.

This chain links TRBV2 with TRBJ2-1; the D gene is possibly TRBD1 (6 bases). The germline V and J ends were trimmed by 4 bases and 6 bases, with 16 bases remaining between them. Looked up from germline, CDR1 is SNHLY and CDR2 is FYNNEI. The CDR3 spans 15 residues. In DNA form, the CDR3 reads TGTGCCAGCAGTGCGAGGGGGTTCCCCCTCAATGAGCAGTTCTTC. Its translation: CASSARGFPLNEQFF.

This clone was recorded once. This rearrangement joins TRBV4-2 to TRBJ1-5; D is undetermined. V lost 2 bases and J lost 5, with 7 bases in between. This CDR3 spans 13 amino acids. The germline gives CDR1 LGHNA, CDR2 YNFKEQ. In DNA form, the CDR3 reads TGTGCCAGCAGCCAAACTACGGATCAGCCCCAGCATTTT. Encoded protein: CASSQTTDQPQHF.

V and J are TRBV5-3 and TRBJ2-5; a weak D match, TRBD1 (6 bases). TRBV5-3 is marked as an open reading frame, function uncertain. The V gene lost 4 bases and the J gene lost 6 bases, with 16 bases spanning the gap. This CDR3 spans 14 amino acids. The CDR3 DNA follows: TGTGCCAGAAGCACTGGACAGTCCAAGAAGACCCAGTACTTC. Translation: CARSTGQSKKTQYF.

The chain combines TRBV30 with TRBJ2-3; TRBD1 matches 7 bases. Germline CDR1 GTSNPN, CDR2 SVGIG (reference sequence). The CDR3 contains 13 residues. Trimming cost V 2 bases and J 6 bases; bases outside gene matches: 5. For the CDR3, the DNA is TGTGCCTGGAGTTCCAGGGGGACGGATACGCAGTATTTT. Amino acids: CAWSSRGTDTQYF.

The chain uses TRBV27 and TRBJ2-7; the match to TRBD1 covers 9 bases. The CDR3 is made up of 16 amino acids. The germline CDR1 and CDR2 sequences are MNHEY and SMNVEV (reference sequence). With 3 bases clipped from V and 2 bases from J, the junction kept 8 bases outside the gene matches. As DNA, the CDR3 is TGTGCCAGCAGTTTCTCGGACAGGGGCCCAACCTACGAGCAGTACTTC. Protein: CASSFSDRGPTYEQYF.

The chain combines TRBV12-5 with TRBJ2-5, with TRBD2 identical over 7 bases. After removal of 6 bases from V and 1 base from J, the junction contained 2 bases not matched to a gene. The CDR3 has 13 amino acids. Germline V CDR1 and CDR2: LGHNT, FRNRAP. As DNA, the CDR3 is TGTGCTAGTGGACCTAGCGGCCAAGAGACCCAGTACTTC. This codes for CASGPSGQETQYF.

The table lists this clone with a few counts. This sequence joins TRBV18 and TRBJ1-1; D unresolved. Trimming shortened V by 5 bases and J by 3 bases, and 10 bases separated the two germline ends. The germline V gene has CDR1 KGHSH and CDR2 LQKENI. The CDR3 totals 13 residues. CDR3: CASSLNIDTEAFF. The CDR3 region has the DNA TGTGCCAGCTCATTAAATATCGACACTGAAGCTTTCTTT.

This clone occurred once. The chain couples TRBV29-1 to TRBJ2-5; D gene ambiguous. The CDR3 loop spans 10 amino acids. Germline V gene data show CDR1 as SQVTM and CDR2 as ANQGSEA. The V end was cut by 5 bases, the J end by 5 bases, with 6 bases between. The CDR3 sequence is CSVFSETQYF. CDR3 bases: TGCAGCGTTTTTTCCGAGACCCAGTACTTC.

The chain joins TRBV5-4 to TRBJ1-2; TRBD1 matches 9 bases. From germline, CDR1 is SGHNT and CDR2 YYREEE (reference sequence). This CDR3 spans 13 amino acids. The junction had 5 bases not matched to a gene; V was cut back by 2 bases and J by 9 bases. The CDR3 loop reads CASSFGTGNSYTF. In nucleotides, the CDR3 is TGTGCCAGCAGCTTTGGGACAGGGAACAGCTACACCTTC. Looking up the rest from reference TRBV5-4 and TRBJ1-2 gives the full variable domain: ETGVTQSPTHLIKTRGQQVTLRCSSQSGHNTVSWYQQALGQGPQFIFQYYREEENGRGNFPPRFSGLQFPNYSSELNVNALELDDSALYLCASSFGTGNSYTFGSGTRLTVV.

This chain links TRBV12-5 with TRBJ2-3; weak D call: TRBD2 (5 bases). CDR3 length equals 14 residues. Trimming took off 5 bases at V and 6 bases at J, with 15 bases between the two ends. The germline V gene has CDR1 LGHNT and CDR2 FRNRAP. The CDR3: CASGLREGLDTQYF. CDR3 nucleotide sequence: TGTGCTAGTGGTCTCCGGGAAGGGCTGGATACGCAGTATTTT. The full variable domain, rest sourced from reference TRBV12-5 and TRBJ2-3, is DARVTQTPRHKVTEMGQEVTMRCQPILGHNTVFWYRQTMMQGLELLAYFRNRAPLDDSGMPKDRFSAEMPDATLATLKIQPSEPRDSAVYFCASGLREGLDTQYFGPGTRLTVL.

The V and J genes are TRBV5-4 and TRBJ2-1; possibly TRBD1 or TRBD2 for D (7 bases each). V was pared by 4 bases and J by 5 bases, with 16 bases between. Germline assignment: CDR1 SGHNT and CDR2 YYREEE (reference sequence). There are 15 residues in the CDR3. This CDR3 is CASSPQGGVDNEQFF. As DNA, the CDR3 is TGTGCCAGCAGCCCCCAGGGGGGGGTCGACAATGAGCAGTTCTTC.

V is TRBV4-3 and J is TRBJ1-4; D gene unclear. V lost 4 bases to trimming and J lost 0 bases, with 12 bases between them. Germline V gene data show CDR1 as LGHNA and CDR2 as YSLEER. This CDR3 spans 16 amino acids. The CDR3 DNA reads TGCGCCAGCAGCCTCGGGCCCGTAGCAACTAATGAAAAACTGTTTTTT. Translation: CASSLGPVATNEKLFF.

The chain combines TRBV6-6 with TRBJ2-5; 8 bases match TRBD2. Germline values: CDR1 MNHNY, CDR2 SVGAGI (reference sequence). V lost 2 bases, J lost 4 bases, and 6 bases stayed unmatched. The CDR3 runs to 15 residues. DNA of the CDR3: TGTGCCAGCAGTTACCGCGCGGGGGGAACAGAGACCCAGTACTTC. It is translated as CASSYRAGGTETQYF.

The V call is TRBV11-3, the J call TRBJ2-1, with D tentatively TRBD2 (5 bases). CDR1 and CDR2 (germline): SGHNT, YENEEA. V was shortened by 5 bases and J by 5 bases, with 7 bases between the two germline ends. The CDR3 totals 12 residues. Here the CDR3 DNA reads TGTGCCAGCAGCCGGACTCACAATGAGCAGTTCTTC. Translated, it gives CASSRTHNEQFF.

The chain has TRBV20-1 and TRBJ2-1; D gene ambiguous. This CDR3 region has 10 residues. CDR1 is DFQATT, CDR2 SNEGSKA, per germline (reference sequence). V gave up 5 bases and J gave up 5 bases, with 4 bases separating them. As DNA, the CDR3 is TGCAGTGCTGGCAACAATGAGCAGTTCTTC. Translating it yields CSAGNNEQFF.

The chain couples TRBV2 to TRBJ2-5; possible D gene TRBD2, 5 bases. V lost 7 bases to trimming and J lost 1 base, with 16 bases between them. Germline loops: CDR1 SNHLY, CDR2 FYNNEI. This CDR3 spans 15 amino acids. The CDR3 DNA reads TGTGCCAGCAAGCACCCTGGGGAGCCCCAAGAGACCCAGTACTTC. This encodes CASKHPGEPQETQYF.

This sequence joins TRBV12-5 and TRBJ2-3, with D possibly matching TRBD1 (6 bases). CDR1 LGHNT and CDR2 FRNRAP come from the germline V gene. Trimming pared 4 bases from V and 1 base from J, leaving 12 bases between. The CDR3 length is 15 residues. The CDR3 nucleotides are TGTGCTAGTGGTTCGGGACAAATCGGCACAGATACGCAGTATTTT. Protein product: CASGSGQIGTDTQYF.

The chain is built from TRBV2 and TRBJ2-2, with D maybe TRBD1 (5 bases). The germline V gene has CDR1 SNHLY and CDR2 FYNNEI. The ends were cut back, 7 bases at V and 6 bases at J, with 15 bases in the middle. This CDR3 comprises 14 residues. The CDR3 region has the DNA TGTGCCAGCAAGTGGACAAGGGAACCCGGGGAGCTGTTTTTT. Translating it yields CASKWTREPGELFF.

The DNA for the CDR3 is TGTGCCAGCAGCTTGGCCAGCGGGAGTTTCACAGATACGCAGTATTTT. It is translated as CASSLASGSFTDTQYF. The V call is TRBV5-6, the J call TRBJ2-3; 8 bases are a match to TRBD2. V shed 0 bases, J shed 2 bases, and the junction held 5 bases outside the gene matches. The germline V gene encodes CDR1 SGHDT and CDR2 YYEEEE. The CDR3 sequence is 16 residues long.

The rearrangement links TRBV6-5 to TRBJ1-4; D gene unclear. Per germline, CDR1 MNHEY and CDR2 SVGAGI. The CDR3 extends over 12 amino acids. Trimming took 6 bases from V and 8 from J, leaving 10 bases between them. The CDR3 sequence is CASRGGNEKLFF. Written as DNA, the CDR3 is TGTGCCAGCAGAGGAGGCAACGAAAAACTGTTTTTT.

Notes on this clone: Its ends do not fully match the called genes, so a read error is possible. The V gene is TRBV15, the J gene TRBJ1-4, with 8 bases matching TRBD1. The CDR3 contains 15 residues. Germline V gene data show CDR1 as LNHNV and CDR2 as YYDKDF (reference sequence). The CDR3 DNA reads as TGTGCCACCAGCAGTCTATGGGGTTTTCTGGACAGGGCCGATTTT. This gives the protein CATSSLWGFLDRADF.